The clone carrying this T cell receptor (beta chain) was counted a few times. Its specificity is not known. This sample was included in a study of T cells after yellow fever vaccination. Study as a whole: Those fractions that held only low numbers of cells were prepared using the SMART-Seq v4 Ultra Low Input RNA kit. The study, taken as a whole, reports: Clonotypes appearing in both CD4 and CD8 compartments existed, and their share was small.

Template switching by 5'RACE produced TCR cDNA, adding a universal primer site and UMIs. A single record per CDR3 protein comes from TCRdb applying MiXCR to the 5' RACE reads. This table has some 220,000 distinct CDR3 sequences, less than 3.5% appearing once. The CDR3 extends over 14 amino acids. Germline V gene lookup returns CDR1 DFQATT and CDR2 SNEGSKA (reference sequence). Trimming pared 5 bases from V and 2 bases from J, leaving 12 bases between. This TCR was recovered from a man aged 18 to 29 who received the YFV17D yellow fever vaccine. The sequencing used CD4+ T cells sorted from PBMCs, collected 10 days after the yellow fever booster vaccination. The chain couples TRBV20-1 to TRBJ2-2, with D unclear. The CDR3 coding sequence is TGCAGTGCTTCGAATACCCTAAACACCGGGGAGCTGTTTTTT. It is translated as CSASNTLNTGELFF.